The 19 T cell receptor beta chains presented below share a single source sample, sequenced in a study of cytomegalovirus exposure and HLA in healthy donors. The primer mix had 60 Vbeta and 13 Jbeta primers. Data came from immunoSEQ multiplex PCR; TCRdb stores just in-frame clones and leaves some out. This table has some 150,000 clones, around 79% appearing once. Material: PBMCs. The receptors stem from a human donor in good health.

This chain uses TRBV9 with TRBJ2-5, with D unclear. The germline V gene has CDR1 SGDLS and CDR2 YYNGEE. The length of the CDR3 is 13 residues. Deletions cut 0 bases from V and 3 bases from J, with 6 bases between. This chain's CDR3 is CASSVDQEETQYF. The CDR3, as DNA: TGTGCCAGCAGCGTAGATCAGGAAGAGACCCAGTACTTC.

The V call is TRBV7-2, the J call TRBJ2-7; D perhaps matches TRBD2 (5 bases). Deletions cut 11 bases from V and 0 bases from J, with 17 bases between. This CDR3 spans 14 amino acids. CDR1 and CDR2 from the germline V gene are SGHTA and FQGNSA. Here the CDR3 reads CAGLGQANSYEQYF. The CDR3 DNA is TGTGCCGGACTGGGTCAGGCCAACTCCTACGAGCAGTACTTC. The complete variable domain, with remaining parts taken from reference TRBV7-2 and TRBJ2-7, reads GAGVSQSPSNKVTEKGKDVELRCDPISGHTALYWYRQSLGQGLEFLIYFQGNSAPDKSGLPSDRFSAERTGGSVSTLTIQRTQQEDSAVYLCAGLGQANSYEQYFGPGTRLTVT.

This sequence joins TRBV19 and TRBJ1-1; a weak D match, TRBD1 (6 bases). The CDR3 sequence is 15 residues long. Trimming took 4 bases from V and 2 from J, leaving 14 bases between them. Germline values: CDR1 LNHDA, CDR2 SQIVND (reference sequence). As DNA, the CDR3 is TGTGCCAGTAGTACATCAGGGGTGGCAAACACTGAAGCTTTCTTT. As protein: CASSTSGVANTEAFF.

The rearrangement joins TRBV7-2 to TRBJ2-2; TRBD1 matches at 7 bases. Germline CDR1 is SGHTA and CDR2 is FQGNSA. The J segment lost 6 bases and the V segment lost 2 bases, leaving 9 bases of the junction unmatched. This CDR3 is built from 16 residues. The chain's CDR3 is CASSLSPRGSAGELFF. The CDR3 nucleotides are TGTGCCAGCAGCTTAAGTCCCAGGGGGTCCGCCGGGGAGCTGTTTTTT.

The genes are TRBV13 and TRBJ2-2, with 7 nucleotides matching TRBD1. The length of the CDR3 is 16 residues. The V gene end was trimmed by 5 bases and the J gene end by 4 bases; junction bases not matched to a gene: 10. Germline loops: CDR1 PRHDT, CDR2 FYEKMQ (reference sequence). The CDR3 DNA reads as TGTGCCAGCAGCCCGCGACAGGGAATTATCACCGGGGAGCTGTTTTTT. This sequence encodes CASSPRQGIITGELFF.

The chain couples TRBV5-4 to TRBJ1-4; D gene unclear. The CDR3 runs to 13 residues. Germline CDR1 SGHNT, CDR2 YYREEE (reference sequence). The V end lost 2 bases, the J end lost 4 bases, and 6 bases lay between the germline ends. Written as DNA, the CDR3 is TGTGCCAGCAGCTTTGGACTTAATGAAAAACTGTTTTTT. Translated: CASSFGLNEKLFF.

The chain combines TRBV9 with TRBJ1-1; D may be TRBD1 (6 bases). The CDR3 contains 16 residues. Between the trimmed V and J ends, which lost 2 bases and 1 base, there was a span of 15 bases. CDR1 is SGDLS and CDR2 is YYNGEE in the germline V gene. The CDR3 coding sequence is TGTGCCAGCAGCGTTTTGTCAGGGGTGGGGAACACTGAAGCTTTCTTT. This gives the protein CASSVLSGVGNTEAFF.

The V gene is TRBV6-6, the J gene TRBJ1-2; D perhaps matches TRBD1 (6 bases). The CDR3 is 13 amino acids. V lost 7 bases to trimming and J lost 5 bases, with 14 bases between them. Germline-derived CDR1 and CDR2 are MNHNY and SVGAGI (reference sequence). CDR3 region: CASKGRGTYGYTF. DNA of the CDR3: TGTGCCAGCAAGGGTAGAGGGACATATGGCTACACCTTC.

The rearrangement joins TRBV19 to TRBJ2-5; D ambiguous. The CDR3 has 11 residues. With 4 bases removed from V and 7 bases from J, the gap between germline ends came to 7 bases. Germline CDR1 LNHDA, CDR2 SQIVND (reference sequence). The CDR3 DNA is TGTGCCAGTAGTACACCCGGGACCCAGTACTTC. Translating it yields CASSTPGTQYF.

This clone was counted a few times. This chain joins TRBV19 and TRBJ1-5; D remains unclear. Germline CDR1 is LNHDA and CDR2 is SQIVND (reference sequence). This CDR3 comprises 13 residues. Trimming left V 5 bases short and J 3 bases short, with 8 bases between. CDR3 bases: TGTGCCAGTAGTCTGGCCCTCAATCAGCCCCAGCATTTT. Translated: CASSLALNQPQHF.

This clone showed up just a few times. V and J are TRBV15 and TRBJ2-7, with TRBD1 matching over 7 bases. V was pared by 0 bases and J by 3 bases, with 5 bases of the junction left unmatched. Germline-derived CDR1 and CDR2 are LNHNV and YYDKDF (reference sequence). There are 15 residues in the CDR3. This CDR3 is CATSRDRGMSYEQYF. CDR3 bases: TGTGCCACCAGCAGAGACAGGGGGATGAGCTACGAGCAGTACTTC.

The chain is built from TRBV19 and TRBJ1-5; a weak D match, TRBD1 (5 bases). V was cut by 7 bases and J by 0 bases, with 13 bases left in between. Germline V gene lookup returns CDR1 LNHDA and CDR2 SQIVND (reference sequence). The CDR3 length is 15 residues. Written as DNA, the CDR3 is TGTGCCAGTAAATCAGGGTCCTATAGCAATCAGCCCCAGCATTTT. Translated, it gives CASKSGSYSNQPQHF.

This clone was recorded once. J is TRBJ1-4 and V is TRBV28, with TRBD1 identical over 9 bases. Trimming at V came to 3 bases and at J to 2 bases, leaving 4 bases not matched to a gene. Germline V gene lookup returns CDR1 MDHEN and CDR2 SYDVKM. CDR3 length: 16 residues. CDR3 bases: TGTGCCAGCAGTTTGGTACAGGGGGCGACTAATGAAAAACTGTTTTTT. Its protein product is CASSLVQGATNEKLFF.

This rearrangement joins TRBV6-5 to TRBJ1-5; 8 positions agree with TRBD1. CDR3 length: 15 amino acids. Germline CDR1 MNHEY, CDR2 SVGAGI. Trimming at V came to 6 bases and at J to 6 bases, leaving 10 bases not matched to a gene. In DNA, the CDR3 is TGTGCCAGCAGATCGACAGGGGAATTGAGTCAGCCCCAGCATTTT. This translates into CASRSTGELSQPQHF.

CDR3 nucleotide sequence: TGTGCCAGCAGTGAAGCGAGCGGTAGCAATCAGCCCCAGCATTTT. Residues: CASSEASGSNQPQHF. The chain joins TRBV2 to TRBJ1-5; D uncertain. V dropped 0 bases and J dropped 0 bases, with 6 bases sitting between them. The CDR3 covers 15 residues. Germline assignment: CDR1 SNHLY and CDR2 FYNNEI. The full variable domain, rest sourced from reference TRBV2 and TRBJ1-5, is EPEVTQTPSHQVTQMGQEVILRCVPISNHLYFYWYRQILGQKVEFLVSFYNNEISEKSEIFDDQFSVERPDGSNFTLKIRSTKLEDSAMYFCASSEASGSNQPQHFGDGTRLSIL.

The genes are TRBV21-1 and TRBJ2-3; TRBD2, the table's D call, lacks a check against the DNA. TRBV21-1 constitutes a pseudogene. The CDR3 contains 18 residues. CDR3 protein: CASSKVWSRAGVQGTQYF. The CDR3 nucleotides are TGTGCCAGCAGCAAAGTATGGAGTAGGGCGGGGGTACAAGGTACGCAGTATTTT.

The chain combines TRBV7-9 with TRBJ1-2, with a possible D match to TRBD1 (6 bases). V lost 5 bases, J lost 2 bases, and 9 bases lay in between. The CDR3 is made up of 13 amino acids. From germline, CDR1 is SEHNR and CDR2 FQNEAQ (reference sequence). CDR3 protein: CASSVDRNYGYTF. The DNA of the CDR3 is TGTGCCAGCAGCGTGGACAGAAACTATGGCTACACCTTC.

The V gene is TRBV19, the J gene TRBJ2-6; perhaps TRBD2 as D (6 bases). V was cut by 5 bases and J by 4 bases, with 21 bases left in between. In germline, CDR1 is LNHDA, CDR2 SQIVND (reference sequence). The CDR3 sequence is 18 residues long. CDR3 region: CASSVRRAGPSGANVLTF. The CDR3 region has the DNA TGTGCCAGTAGTGTGAGAAGGGCGGGACCCTCAGGGGCCAACGTCCTGACTTTC.

CDR3 amino acids: CASSQDGVTGLGETQYF. The CDR3 nucleotides are TGCGCCAGCAGCCAAGATGGAGTTACCGGACTGGGAGAGACCCAGTACTTC. The V and J genes are TRBV4-1 and TRBJ2-5; TRBD2 might be the D (5 bases). V was trimmed by 0 bases and J by 4 bases, leaving 18 bases between them. Germline CDR1 is MGHRA and CDR2 is YSYEKL. This CDR3 is 17 amino acids long.